This T cell receptor beta chain was observed in a study of patients and donors after allogeneic stem cell transplantation (dated by TCRdb to the early 2020s). From the germline V gene, CDR1 is MNHNS and CDR2 is SASEGT. V was cut back by 6 bases and J by 4 bases, leaving a gap of 15 bases between them. Taken from cysteine to phenylalanine, the CDR3 has 14 residues. Only the CDR3 DNA stays, 42 bases, in frame from base 1. With respect to this clonotype: It has no known antigen specificity. No qualities accompany the bases; no much larger clone lies one base away.

Library method: RT-PCR. Sequencing was performed on a NextSeq 550. TCRdb handled the public reads itself, with Q25 trimming in fastp and clone calling in MiXCR, and kept productive beta chains. Rows with a matching CDR3 protein are joined into one entry that keeps the most common DNA and genes. A total of roughly 960,000 distinct CDR3 sequences appear in this sample, about 20% of them only once. Together, the top ten hold approximately 5.9% of the sample. The receptor was isolated from a human donor who was either an allogeneic HSCT recipient or a stem cell or donor lymphocyte infusion donor (not recorded which). It is not recorded whose cells these are; they may come from a transplant donor. Sequencing was done on a sample of blood, either unsorted or a sorted T cell fraction (not recorded which). The chain links TRBV6-1 with TRBJ2-5; the D gene is possibly TRBD1, with 6 bases matching. The DNA sequence is given as TGTGCCAGCAGGGTGAACGACAGGCCAGAGACCCAGTACTTC. This yields the protein CASRVNDRPETQYF.